Listed here is a single TCR beta chain. The sample comes from a study of CD8 T cells in Susac syndrome. An input of roughly 0.45 to 1 ug of RNA was subjected to reverse transcription using random hexamers. Using its own MiXCR run on the immunoSEQ multiplex PCR reads, TCRdb lists one record per CDR3 protein. The repertoire has approximately 100,000 distinct CDR3 sequences, around nine tenths of them found once; the top ten carry 0.11% to 0.15%. Germline values: CDR1 SGDLS, CDR2 YYNGEE. V trimming: 2 bases; J trimming: 5 bases; junction bases outside the gene matches: 5. This CDR3 has 15 amino acids. Sequencing of TCR beta was performed on blood CD8+ and CD4+ T cells. Matching for age and sex applied to the controls, who were healthy donors.

The sequenced sample consisted of CD4+ T cells from PBMCs. The TCR originated in a human donor in good health. The chain recombines TRBV9 with TRBJ2-3; 10 bases match TRBD2. Here the CDR3 DNA reads TGTGCCAGCAGCGTGCCAGCGGGGGGGGGAGATACGCAGTATTTT. Encoded protein: CASSVPAGGGDTQYF.